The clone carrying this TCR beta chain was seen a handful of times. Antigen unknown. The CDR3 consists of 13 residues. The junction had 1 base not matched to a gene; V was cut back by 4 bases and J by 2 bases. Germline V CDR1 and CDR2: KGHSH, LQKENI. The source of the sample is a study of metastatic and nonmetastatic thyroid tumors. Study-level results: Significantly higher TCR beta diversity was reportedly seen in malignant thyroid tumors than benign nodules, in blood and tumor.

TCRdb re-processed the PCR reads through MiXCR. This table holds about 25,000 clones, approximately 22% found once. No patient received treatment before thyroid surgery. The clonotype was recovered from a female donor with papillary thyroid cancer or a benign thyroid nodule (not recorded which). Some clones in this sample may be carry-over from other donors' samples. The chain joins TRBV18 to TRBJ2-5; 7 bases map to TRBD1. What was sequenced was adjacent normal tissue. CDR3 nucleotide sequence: TGTGCCAGCTCACAGGACAGGCAAGAGACCCAGTACTTC. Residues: CASSQDRQETQYF.